Presented here are 26 T cell receptor beta chains from one specimen sequenced in a study of blood T cell repertoires in COVID-19. The data were produced by immunoSEQ multiplex PCR, yet TCRdb's version contains in-frame clones alone and is incomplete. This sample yields more than 200,000 clones, of which 65% to 90% are seen a single time; approximately 4.9% belongs to the top ten. The specimen was peripheral blood. The receptors stem from a woman of 80 years or more with active or convalescent COVID-19.

V and J are TRBV5-1 and TRBJ2-2, with 8 bases matching TRBD1. With 4 bases clipped from V and 1 base from J, the junction kept 0 bases outside the gene matches. This CDR3 is built from 14 residues. Germline-derived CDR1 and CDR2 are SGHRS and YFSETQ. The chain's CDR3 is CASSGTGNTGELFF. Written as DNA, the CDR3 is TGCGCCAGCAGCGGGACAGGGAACACCGGGGAGCTGTTTTTT.

The chain is built from TRBV18 and TRBJ2-5, with D uncertain. The CDR3 spans 12 residues. Trimming removed 3 bases at V and 5 bases at J, with 7 bases between. Germline assignment: CDR1 KGHSH and CDR2 LQKENI. For the CDR3, the DNA is TGTGCCAGCTCACCCGCCGGGGAGACCCAGTACTTC. Its protein product is CASSPAGETQYF.

This chain links TRBV5-1 with TRBJ1-2; D gene unclear. CDR1 and CDR2 from the germline V gene are SGHRS and YFSETQ. V was trimmed by 0 bases and J by 4 bases, leaving 10 bases between them. This CDR3 is built from 14 residues. CDR3 DNA: TGCGCCAGCAGCTTGGATAGAGGTCCCTATGGCTACACCTTC. This encodes CASSLDRGPYGYTF.

This clone has only a few counts. The rearrangement uses TRBV20-1 and TRBJ2-1, with TRBD2 identical over 12 bases. Losses at the gene ends were 3 bases for V and 4 bases for J; bases not matched to a gene: 10. There are 17 residues in the CDR3. Germline CDR1 DFQATT, CDR2 SNEGSKA (reference sequence). The CDR3 here is CSASIGLAGTVYNEQFF. CDR3 bases: TGCAGTGCTAGTATTGGACTAGCGGGGACCGTGTACAATGAGCAGTTCTTC.

The rearrangement links TRBV6-5 to TRBJ1-2; TRBD1 aligns across 8 bases. Germline loops: CDR1 MNHEY, CDR2 SVGAGI. This CDR3 has 15 amino acids. V was pared by 8 bases and J by 7 bases, with 15 bases of the junction left unmatched. The CDR3: CASVLSGGSSGGYTF. The CDR3, as DNA: TGTGCCAGCGTCTTATCAGGGGGCTCGTCGGGTGGCTACACCTTC.

The gene calls are TRBV5-1 and TRBJ1-4; tentatively, D is TRBD1 (5 bases). Trimming took 0 bases from V and 7 from J, leaving 16 bases between them. Per germline, CDR1 SGHRS and CDR2 YFSETQ. This CDR3 comprises 16 residues. This chain's CDR3 is CASSLGGVPGGEKLFF. In DNA, the CDR3 is TGCGCCAGCAGCTTGGGCGGGGTCCCTGGGGGTGAAAAACTGTTTTTT.

The V and J genes are TRBV19 and TRBJ2-7; TRBD2 might be the D (6 bases). This CDR3 contains 15 residues. Germline V gene data show CDR1 as LNHDA and CDR2 as SQIVND (reference sequence). V lost 3 bases and J lost 2, with 14 bases in between. The CDR3 reads CASSIFSGETYEQYF. For the CDR3, the DNA is TGTGCCAGTAGTATCTTCTCGGGGGAAACCTACGAGCAGTACTTC.

The chain has TRBV19 and TRBJ1-2; a possible D gene is TRBD1 (5 bases). Per the germline V gene, CDR1 is LNHDA and CDR2 is SQIVND (reference sequence). The CDR3 has 14 residues. V lost 7 bases and J 3 bases, leaving 15 bases between the germline ends. The CDR3 bases are TGTGCCAGTACAATCAGGGTTCTCGACTATGGCTACACCTTC. Its translation is CASTIRVLDYGYTF.

V gene TRBV18 combines with J gene TRBJ1-5; TRBD1 agrees at 8 bases. Germline V gene data show CDR1 as KGHSH and CDR2 as LQKENI. J gave up 3 bases and V 3 bases, and 4 bases lay outside the gene matches. The CDR3 is 15 amino acids. The CDR3 DNA reads TGTGCCAGCTCACCCTGGACAGGGCCCAATCAGCCCCAGCATTTT. Amino acid sequence: CASSPWTGPNQPQHF.

This chain joins TRBV10-1 and TRBJ2-7; D ambiguous. V dropped 0 bases and J dropped 5 bases, with 8 bases sitting between them. The CDR3 runs 13 residues. The V gene's germline CDR1 is WNHNN and CDR2 SYGVQD (reference sequence). CDR3 nucleotide sequence: TGCGCCAGCAGTGAGTCTCGAGCCCACGAGCAGTACTTC. This translates into CASSESRAHEQYF.

The V gene is TRBV18, the J gene TRBJ1-1; TRBD1 aligns across 7 bases. The CDR3 loop spans 16 amino acids. Losses at the gene ends were 3 bases for V and 3 bases for J; bases not matched to a gene: 10. From germline, CDR1 is KGHSH and CDR2 LQKENI. CDR3: CASSPPGGRRDTEAFF. CDR3 coding DNA: TGTGCCAGCTCACCCCCAGGGGGGCGGCGGGACACTGAAGCTTTCTTT.

A few counts support this clone. The chain recombines TRBV6-5 with TRBJ1-6; weak D call: TRBD1 (6 bases). Per germline, CDR1 MNHEY and CDR2 SVGAGI. There are 14 residues in the CDR3. Deletions cut 5 bases from V and 7 bases from J, with 12 bases between. Here the CDR3 DNA reads TGTGCCAGCAGTCGAGGGGGTGCGAATTCACCCCTCCACTTT. Its protein is CASSRGGANSPLHF.

J is TRBJ2-3 and V is TRBV5-5, with a possible D match to TRBD1 (6 bases). V was shortened by 7 bases and J by 2 bases, with 14 bases between the two germline ends. This CDR3 has 14 residues. CDR1 and CDR2 (germline): SGHKS, YYEKEE (reference sequence). This CDR3 reads CASGFRGITDTQYF. Here the CDR3 DNA reads TGTGCCAGCGGGTTTAGGGGGATCACAGATACGCAGTATTTT.

V usage is TRBV28 and J usage is TRBJ1-5, with D maybe TRBD1 (6 bases). This CDR3 has 12 residues. The V end was cut by 6 bases, the J end by 9 bases, with 12 bases between. Per germline, CDR1 MDHEN and CDR2 SYDVKM. CDR3 sequence (DNA): TGTGCCAGCAGCCAGGGGAATAGGCCCCAGCATTTT. Its translation is CASSQGNRPQHF.

This chain joins TRBV2 and TRBJ2-7, with D possibly being TRBD1 (5 bases). The CDR3 runs 11 residues. The V gene's germline CDR1 is SNHLY and CDR2 FYNNEI. V lost 4 bases, J lost 5 bases, and 6 bases lay in between. Here the CDR3 reads CASSAGNEQYF. As DNA, the CDR3 is TGTGCCAGCAGTGCAGGGAACGAGCAGTACTTC.

The J gene is TRBJ2-2, the V gene TRBV28, with D perhaps TRBD1 (6 bases). The V gene lost 7 bases and the J gene lost 6 bases, with 18 bases spanning the gap. CDR1 MDHEN and CDR2 SYDVKM come from the germline V gene. This CDR3 is 15 amino acids long. The CDR3 DNA follows: TGTGCCAGCATTCTAGACAGGCGCGCCTCCGGGGAGCTGTTTTTT. This encodes CASILDRRASGELFF.

The chain uses TRBV5-1 and TRBJ2-1; 9 positions agree with TRBD2. Germline V gene data show CDR1 as SGHRS and CDR2 as YFSETQ. V lost 4 bases and J lost 5; bases outside the gene matches: 13. CDR3 length: 17 residues. The CDR3 DNA is TGCGCCAGCAGCCGCTTTTCGTTGACTAGCGGAAACAATGAGCAGTTCTTC. This encodes CASSRFSLTSGNNEQFF. The whole variable domain, filled in from reference TRBV5-1 and TRBJ2-1, reads KAGVTQTPRYLIKTRGQQVTLSCSPISGHRSVSWYQQTPGQGLQFLFEYFSETQRNKGNFPGRFSGRQFSNSRSEMNVSTLELGDSALYLCASSRFSLTSGNNEQFFGPGTRLTVL.

The rearrangement links TRBV5-1 to TRBJ2-4; weak D call: TRBD1 (6 bases). Germline CDR1 and CDR2: SGHRS and YFSETQ. The germline V and J ends were trimmed by 2 bases and 8 bases, with 17 bases remaining between them. This CDR3 contains 15 residues. CDR3 amino acids: CASSFFSGERDIQYF. The CDR3, as DNA: TGCGCCAGCAGCTTCTTTTCAGGGGAGAGGGACATTCAGTACTTC.

V is TRBV9 and J is TRBJ1-5; a possible D gene is TRBD1 (5 bases). V lost 3 bases and J 5 bases, leaving 9 bases between the germline ends. From germline, CDR1 is SGDLS and CDR2 YYNGEE. CDR3 size: 13 residues. Here the CDR3 DNA reads TGTGCCAGCAGCGGGACGGGGGATCAGCCCCAGCATTTT. It yields the protein CASSGTGDQPQHF.

This chain links TRBV30 with TRBJ2-2; TRBD1 matches at 9 bases. J gave up 7 bases and V 3 bases, and 3 bases lay outside the gene matches. Germline-derived CDR1 and CDR2 are GTSNPN and SVGIG (reference sequence). The CDR3 has 13 residues. The CDR3 nucleotides read TGTGCCTGGAGGGGACAGGGAGTCGGGGAGCTGTTTTTT. Encoded protein: CAWRGQGVGELFF.

This chain links TRBV6-5 with TRBJ1-6; the match to TRBD1 covers 7 bases. Looked up from germline, CDR1 is MNHEY and CDR2 is SVGAGI. J was trimmed by 7 bases and V by 5 bases; bases with no gene match: 8. The CDR3 runs to 15 residues. CDR3 residues: CASSRTQGNNSPLHF. CDR3 nucleotides: TGTGCCAGCAGTCGGACACAGGGGAACAATTCACCCCTCCACTTT.

The V and J genes are TRBV5-1 and TRBJ2-3; the match to TRBD1 covers 9 bases. V lost 1 base and J lost 2; bases outside the gene matches: 14. CDR3 length equals 19 residues. Looked up from germline, CDR1 is SGHRS and CDR2 is YFSETQ. The CDR3 is CASSLSGTGRLAATDTQYF. The CDR3 DNA follows: TGCGCCAGCAGCTTGTCTGGGACAGGGAGGCTAGCGGCCACAGATACGCAGTATTTT. Using reference TRBV5-1 and TRBJ2-3 for the parts outside the CDR3, the full variable domain is KAGVTQTPRYLIKTRGQQVTLSCSPISGHRSVSWYQQTPGQGLQFLFEYFSETQRNKGNFPGRFSGRQFSNSRSEMNVSTLELGDSALYLCASSLSGTGRLAATDTQYFGPGTRLTVL.

The chain links TRBV18 to TRBJ2-7; TRBD1 aligns across 10 bases. V shed 4 bases, J shed 1 base, and the junction held 1 base outside the gene matches. From germline, CDR1 is KGHSH and CDR2 LQKENI. The CDR3 is made up of 14 amino acids. The CDR3 loop reads CASSRGQGSYEQYF. Here the CDR3 DNA reads TGTGCCAGCTCACGGGGACAGGGGTCCTACGAGCAGTACTTC.

The chain couples TRBV4-1 to TRBJ2-3, with D possibly being TRBD2 (5 bases). Germline CDR1 reads MGHRA; CDR2 reads YSYEKL. CDR3 length equals 16 residues. V was trimmed by 0 bases and J by 6 bases, leaving 16 bases between them. The CDR3 region has the DNA TGCGCCAGCAGCCAAGATAGCGCCGGCCTGGGGGATACGCAGTATTTT. Translated, it gives CASSQDSAGLGDTQYF.

The rearrangement uses TRBV12-3 or TRBV12-4 and TRBJ1-4, with D possibly being TRBD1 (5 bases). CDR3 size: 13 residues. Trimming cost V 4 bases and J 5 bases, with 8 bases left between them. The chain's CDR3 is CASSSGGNEKLFF. In nucleotides, the CDR3 is TGTGCCAGCAGTTCGGGGGGAAATGAAAAACTGTTTTTT.

A remark on this clone: This clone may be a read error of a much larger clone one base away. The chain has TRBV4-1 and TRBJ2-7; no clear D. CDR1 MGHRA and CDR2 YSYEKL come from the germline V gene. The CDR3 loop spans 14 amino acids. CDR3 coding DNA: TGCGCCCGCAGCCGCCCCTTCGTAGCCTACGAGCAGTACTTC. Protein: CARSRPFVAYEQYF.